Below, 15 T cell receptor beta chains from the same sample are listed, as sequenced in a study of T cells in Graves' hyperthyroidism and ophthalmopathy. TCR beta CDR3 region amplification was performed from RNA transcripts. In the first-round RT-PCR of the TCR CDR3, the HTBI primer set was used. TCRdb re-called the multiplex PCR reads with MiXCR, one entry per CDR3 protein. The sample includes approximately 560,000 distinct CDR3 sequences, around 42% of them seen just once. Source material: peripheral blood or thyroid tissue (not recorded which). These receptor sequences come from a woman in her late teens or twenties with Graves' hyperthyroidism.

Concerning this clonotype itself: One end of the junction is discordant with germline, which a read error may explain. The rearrangement uses TRBV10-2 and TRBJ1-6; no clear D. The CDR3 spans 12 residues. CDR1 is WSHSY, CDR2 SAAADI, per germline. CDR3 nucleotides: TGCGCCAGCAGTGAGGGCGGATCTCCGGGGTACTTT. This translates into CASSEGGSPGYF.

This clonotype was detected many times. This chain connects TRBV7-2 to TRBJ1-1; TRBD1 is a possible D gene (5 bases). Germline CDR1 is SGHTA and CDR2 is FQGNSA. This CDR3 spans 13 amino acids. Trimming took off 7 bases at V and 6 bases at J, with 15 bases between the two ends. CDR3 loop: CASTSVGRAEAFF. CDR3 nucleotide sequence: TGTGCCAGCACCTCCGTCGGCAGGGCTGAAGCTTTCTTT.

This clonotype appeared many times. The chain combines TRBV19 with TRBJ1-1, with a tentative D call TRBD1 (6 bases). The V end was cut by 5 bases, the J end by 4 bases, with 11 bases between. Germline V lookup: CDR1 LNHDA, CDR2 SQIVND (reference sequence). The CDR3 contains 13 residues. The CDR3 bases are TGTGCCAGTAGTCCCCTCAGGGGCACTGAAGCTTTCTTT. Its protein product is CASSPLRGTEAFF.

Points on this clonotype: Since a much larger clone is just one base distant, this may be a read error. CDR3 DNA: TGTGCCAGCAGTGGATTCGACTACACCTTC. Amino acid sequence: CASSGFDYTF. V gene TRBV2 combines with J gene TRBJ1-2; D ambiguous. In germline, CDR1 is SNHLY, CDR2 FYNNEI. The CDR3 covers 10 residues. Between the trimmed V and J ends, which lost 4 bases and 10 bases, there was a span of 7 bases.

This clonotype was detected many times. This rearrangement joins TRBV2 to TRBJ1-2; D call uncertain. The CDR3 sequence is 15 residues long. Deletions cut 2 bases from V and 2 bases from J, with 12 bases between. Germline CDR1 SNHLY, CDR2 FYNNEI. The DNA for the CDR3 is TGTGCCAGCAGTGAACAAGGGCACGGAAACTATGGCTACACCTTC. It translates to CASSEQGHGNYGYTF.

This chain's CDR3 is CASSPNDREGDEYF. The CDR3 coding sequence is TGTGCCAGTAGTCCCAACGACAGGGAGGGAGACGAGTATTTT. The V call is TRBV19, the J call TRBJ2-3; D is perhaps TRBD1 or TRBD2 (7 bases each). Germline-derived CDR1 and CDR2 are LNHDA and SQIVND (reference sequence). Trimming took off 5 bases at V and 13 bases at J, with 22 bases between the two ends. This CDR3 contains 14 residues.

This clonotype showed up just a few times. The chain has TRBV24-1 and TRBJ1-5; D unclear. CDR1 is KGHDR and CDR2 is SFDVKD in the germline V gene. The length of the CDR3 is 12 residues. Trimming took off 12 bases at V and 6 bases at J, with 14 bases between the two ends. CDR3 nucleotide sequence: TGTGCCTGGAGCTTCGACGGTCAGCCCCAGCATTTT. Amino acid sequence: CAWSFDGQPQHF.

The chain recombines TRBV7-6 with TRBJ2-5; the match to TRBD1 covers 8 bases. Trimming took 5 bases from V and 0 from J; bases not matched to a gene: 11. Germline values: CDR1 SGHVS, CDR2 FNYEAQ. This CDR3 has 17 amino acids. Here the CDR3 reads CASSHPEGGQDQETQYF. For the CDR3, the DNA is TGTGCCAGCAGCCACCCGGAGGGGGGACAGGACCAAGAGACCCAGTACTTC.

This chain links TRBV2 with TRBJ1-6, with TRBD1 identical over 8 bases. From germline, CDR1 is SNHLY and CDR2 FYNNEI. The CDR3 has 13 amino acids. The DNA of the CDR3 is TGTGCTCCCCGGACAGGGCCCAATTCACCCCTCCACTTT. It is translated as CAPRTGPNSPLHF.

This chain connects TRBV29-1 to TRBJ2-7; 9 bases are a match to TRBD2. This CDR3 spans 14 amino acids. V shed 3 bases, J shed 6 bases, and the junction held 9 bases outside the gene matches. Germline assignment: CDR1 SQVTM and CDR2 ANQGSEA. The CDR3 sequence is CSVESGRQSTEQYF. The CDR3 nucleotides are TGCAGCGTTGAGAGCGGGAGGCAGTCCACCGAGCAGTACTTC.

This chain connects TRBV29-1 to TRBJ2-5; TRBD1 agrees at 9 bases. Losses at the gene ends were 7 bases for V and 5 bases for J; bases not matched to a gene: 5. The length of the CDR3 is 12 residues. Germline values: CDR1 SQVTM, CDR2 ANQGSEA. The CDR3 here is CSGTGAEETQYF. CDR3 DNA: TGCAGCGGGACAGGGGCTGAGGAGACCCAGTACTTC.

The rearrangement joins TRBV29-1 to TRBJ2-7, with 11 positions matching TRBD2. V lost 7 bases to trimming and J lost 3 bases; unmatched junction nucleotides: 8. The CDR3 totals 14 residues. Germline V gene lookup returns CDR1 SQVTM and CDR2 ANQGSEA. The CDR3 DNA is TGCAGCGCCGTCACTAGCGGGAGAGTCTACGAGCAGTACTTC. Translation gives CSAVTSGRVYEQYF.

There are many counts of this clonotype. This sequence joins TRBV7-9 and TRBJ2-5, with D possibly being TRBD2 (5 bases). V was shortened by 4 bases and J by 1 base, with 10 bases between the two germline ends. The germline V gene encodes CDR1 SEHNR and CDR2 FQNEAQ (reference sequence). The CDR3 consists of 14 residues. CDR3 DNA: TGTGCCAGCAGCTCCAGCGGCCCCCAAGAGACCCAGTACTTC. It codes for CASSSSGPQETQYF.

The J gene is TRBJ1-4, the V gene TRBV20-1, with D possibly matching TRBD1 (5 bases). With 3 bases removed from V and 6 bases from J, the gap between germline ends came to 17 bases. The germline V gene encodes CDR1 DFQATT and CDR2 SNEGSKA (reference sequence). The CDR3 is made up of 15 amino acids. As DNA, the CDR3 is TGCAGTGCTAGGTCCCAGGGTCTCGGGGATGAAAAACTGTTTTTT. This codes for CSARSQGLGDEKLFF.

This rearrangement joins TRBV10-3 to TRBJ1-6; TRBD1 matches at 8 bases. In germline, CDR1 is ENHRY, CDR2 SYGVKD. CDR3 length equals 13 residues. J lost 6 bases, V lost 7 bases, and 2 bases had no gene match. The DNA of the CDR3 is TGTGCCATCAAGGACAGGGTTAATTCACCCCTCCACTTT. The encoded protein is CAIKDRVNSPLHF.